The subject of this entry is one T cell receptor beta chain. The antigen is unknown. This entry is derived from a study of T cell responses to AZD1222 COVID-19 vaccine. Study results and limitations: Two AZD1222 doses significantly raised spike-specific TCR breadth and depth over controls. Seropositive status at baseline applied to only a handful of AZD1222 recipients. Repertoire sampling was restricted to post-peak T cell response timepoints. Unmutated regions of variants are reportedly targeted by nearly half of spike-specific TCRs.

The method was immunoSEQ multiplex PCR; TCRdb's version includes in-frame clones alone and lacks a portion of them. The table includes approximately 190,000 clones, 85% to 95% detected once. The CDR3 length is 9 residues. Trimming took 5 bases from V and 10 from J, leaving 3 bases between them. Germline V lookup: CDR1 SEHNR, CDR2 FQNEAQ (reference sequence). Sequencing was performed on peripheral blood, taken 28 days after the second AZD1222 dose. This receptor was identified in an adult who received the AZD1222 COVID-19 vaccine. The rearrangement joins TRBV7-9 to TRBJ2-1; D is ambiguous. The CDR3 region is CASSHEQFF. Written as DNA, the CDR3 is TGTGCCAGCAGCCACGAGCAGTTCTTC. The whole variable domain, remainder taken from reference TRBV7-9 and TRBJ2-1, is DTGVSQNPRHKITKRGQNVTFRCDPISEHNRLYWYRQTLGQGPEFLTYFQNEAQLEKSRLLSDRFSAERPKGSFSTLEIQRTEQGDSAMYLCASSHEQFFGPGTRLTVL.